The rows below give T cell receptor beta chains drawn from one sample of a study of blood T cell repertoires in COVID-19. Generated by immunoSEQ multiplex PCR, the TCRdb table keeps only in-frame clones and is missing some. The sample records around 130,000 clones, approximately 88% being singletons. What was sequenced was peripheral blood. The source is a man between 60 and 70 years old with active or convalescent COVID-19. CDR3s include the opening cysteine and the closing phenylalanine or tryptophan. A D gene is named only where the DNA matches it firmly. Not all rows give a size; the values are once, few, many and, for expanded clones, a class.

V	D	J	size	DNA	CDR3
TRBV19	.	TRBJ1-5	.	TGTGCCAGTAGATCACCCGACAGAGCTCGCAATCAGCCCCAGCATTTT	CASRSPDRARNQPQHF
TRBV27	.	TRBJ2-3	.	TGTGCCAGCAGTCGGTCATTAGATACGCAGTATTTT	CASSRSLDTQYF
TRBV30	.	TRBJ1-5	.	TGTGCCTGGAGTGTACCGGGGGATAGCAATCAGCCCCAGCATTTT	CAWSVPGDSNQPQHF
TRBV3-1/TRBV3-2	TRBD2	TRBJ2-7	.	TGTGCCAGCAGCCCTAGCGGGGGGACCTTCTCCTACGAGCAGTACTTC	CASSPSGGTFSYEQYF
TRBV6-2/TRBV6-3	.	TRBJ1-1	once	TGTGCCAGCAGCCGACAGTTTGCTGAAGCTTTCTTT	CASSRQFAEAFF
TRBV30	.	TRBJ1-5	.	TGTGCCTGTTCGACAGCGCCCAATCAGCCCCAGCATTTT	CACSTAPNQPQHF
TRBV27	TRBD2	TRBJ2-1	.	TGTGCCAGCTTGCGGGCGGGAGCCGTGCGCAATGAGCAGTTCTTC	CASLRAGAVRNEQFF
TRBV4-2	TRBD1	TRBJ1-3	few	TGTGCCAGCAGCCAAGCCGGGACAGCATACTCTGGAAACACCATATATTTT	CASSQAGTAYSGNTIYF
TRBV27	.	TRBJ1-6	.	TGTGCCAGCAGTTTCGACACCGGCGGGTATAATTCACCCCTCCACTTT	CASSFDTGGYNSPLHF
TRBV12-3/TRBV12-4	TRBD1	TRBJ1-5	once	TGTGCCAGCAGTTGGTCAGGGGGTCAGCCCCAGCATTTT	CASSWSGGQPQHF
TRBV9	.	TRBJ1-4	.	TGTGCCAGCAGCGTAGGAGGCAGGTCGGGGGAAAAACTGTTTTTT	CASSVGGRSGEKLFF
TRBV28	TRBD1	TRBJ1-1	.	TGTGCCAGCAGTGTTCCACAGGGGGAGGGCACTGAAGCTTTCTTT	CASSVPQGEGTEAFF
TRBV7-7	TRBD2	TRBJ2-5	.	TGTGCTAGCAGCTTAGGGGCGGGGGGGACCCAGTACTTC	CASSLGAGGTQYF
TRBV9	.	TRBJ2-7	few	TGTGCCAGCAGCTCCAGCTCCTACGAGCAGTACTTC	CASSSSSYEQYF
TRBV5-4	.	TRBJ2-1	.	TGTGCCAGCAGCTTGAGGAGGAATAACAATGAGCAGTTCTTC	CASSLRRNNNEQFF
TRBV4-3	TRBD1	TRBJ1-3	.	TGCGCCAGCAGCCAAGAGGTAGGGGGCGGAAACACCATATATTTT	CASSQEVGGGNTIYF
TRBV6-2/TRBV6-3	TRBD1	TRBJ1-2	.	TGTGCCAGCAGTTACCCCGGCCGGGACAGATATGGCTACACCTTC	CASSYPGRDRYGYTF
TRBV27	.	TRBJ2-7	.	TGTGCCAGCAGTTTAAAACAGCTGACCTACGAGCAGTACTTC	CASSLKQLTYEQYF
TRBV28	.	TRBJ2-7	.	TGTGCCAGCAGTTTATTTCGAGGCGAGCAGTACTTC	CASSLFRGEQYF
TRBV5-5	TRBD1	TRBJ1-2	once	TGTGCCAGCAGCCGTCCCGGGACAGGGGACTATGGCTACACCTTC	CASSRPGTGDYGYTF
TRBV5-1	TRBD1	TRBJ1-6	once	TGCGCCAGCAGAATGGCGGGACAGAATAATTCACCCCTCCACTTT	CASRMAGQNNSPLHF
TRBV5-3	TRBD1	TRBJ2-7	.	TGTGCCAGAAGCTTGCTCATTTGGGAGGACAGGGGGGCCTACGAGCAGTACTTC	CARSLLIWEDRGAYEQYF
TRBV4-1	TRBD2	TRBJ2-1	.	TGCGCCAGCAGCCAAAAGGGACTAGCGGGGGACAATGAGCAGTTCTTC	CASSQKGLAGDNEQFF
TRBV14	TRBD2	TRBJ2-5	.	TGTGCCAGCAGCCGTCGGGGGGGTGACGGAGAGACCCAGTACTTC	CASSRRGGDGETQYF
TRBV7-2	TRBD1	TRBJ2-7	.	TGTGCCAGCAGCGAGGAAGGGACAGTTCCCACCTACGAGCAGTACTTC	CASSEEGTVPTYEQYF
TRBV12-5	TRBD2	TRBJ2-7	.	TGTGCTAGTGGTATATCCGGGACTAGCGGTACCTACGAGCAGTACTTC	CASGISGTSGTYEQYF
TRBV4-1	TRBD1	TRBJ2-4	.	TGCGCCAGCAGCCCGTTACCGAGGGGGACAGGGAACCAAAACATTCAGTACTTC	CASSPLPRGTGNQNIQYF
TRBV19	TRBD2	TRBJ2-5	once	TGTGCCAGTAGTAGGACTAGCGTGAAGACCCAGTACTTC	CASSRTSVKTQYF
TRBV10-3	.	TRBJ2-7	.	TGTGCCATCAGTGGAGGGGGATCCTACGAGCAGTACTTC	CAISGGGSYEQYF
TRBV14	TRBD1	TRBJ2-7	.	TGTGCCAGCAGCCTACGGGGACAGGGAACCTACGAGCAGTACTTC	CASSLRGQGTYEQYF
TRBV9	TRBD2	TRBJ2-3	.	TGTGCCAGCAGCGTAGGTCTAGCGGGAGGGCCAAGTACAGATACGCAGTATTTT	CASSVGLAGGPSTDTQYF
TRBV27	TRBD2	TRBJ2-3	.	TGTGCCAGCAGCCGACCTGGGACTAGCGGGAACACAGATACGCAGTATTTT	CASSRPGTSGNTDTQYF
TRBV2	TRBD2	TRBJ2-2	.	TGTGCCAGCAGTCAAACTAGCGGGAGGGCCGGGACCGGGGAGCTGTTTTTT	CASSQTSGRAGTGELFF
TRBV13	TRBD2	TRBJ2-1	.	TGTGCCAGCAGCGGGACTAGCGGGAGCCGGTATGAGCAGTTCTTC	CASSGTSGSRYEQFF
TRBV28	.	TRBJ1-5	.	TGTGCCAGCAGTTTTACACGGGGGTTAAATCAGCCCCAGCATTTT	CASSFTRGLNQPQHF
TRBV19	.	TRBJ1-5	.	TGTGCCAGTAGTACCGGGGGTTTTAGCAATCAGCCCCAGCATTTT	CASSTGGFSNQPQHF
TRBV6-2/TRBV6-3	.	TRBJ1-2	.	TGTGCCAGCAGTTACGGTACATCCTCAAAGTTCTCCTATGGCTACACCTTC	CASSYGTSSKFSYGYTF
TRBV18	TRBD1	TRBJ1-5	.	TGTGCCAGCTCGCAGGGGGGATTGCAGCCCCAGCATTTT	CASSQGGLQPQHF
TRBV3-1/TRBV3-2	.	TRBJ2-7	.	TGTGCCAGCAGCCTTGCCGTTAGCGGTTCTTACTACGAGCAGTACTTC	CASSLAVSGSYYEQYF
TRBV5-1	.	TRBJ2-5	.	TGCGCCAGCAGCTCGGGACACTTGGGGGAGACCCAGTACTTC	CASSSGHLGETQYF
TRBV18	.	TRBJ2-2	.	TGTGCCAGCTCAAAGCAGGATAACACCGGGGAGCTGTTTTTT	CASSKQDNTGELFF
TRBV19	.	TRBJ2-2	.	TGTGCCAGTAGTATCCTAGCGAGTACCGGGGAGCTGTTTTTT	CASSILASTGELFF
TRBV7-2	TRBD2	TRBJ2-3	.	TGTGCCAGCAGCCCAAGGACTAGCGCAGCAGATACGCAGTATTTT	CASSPRTSAADTQYF
TRBV11-3	.	TRBJ2-2	.	TGTGCCAGCAGCTCACAGGGGAACACCGGGGAGCTGTTTTTT	CASSSQGNTGELFF
TRBV4-1	.	TRBJ2-1	once	TGCGCCAGCAGCCAAGCAAGGAGCTCCTACAATGAGCAGTTCTTC	CASSQARSSYNEQFF
TRBV5-5	TRBD2	TRBJ2-5	.	TGTGCCAGCAGCCAAATTACCGGGACTAGCGGACAAGAGACCCAGTACTTC	CASSQITGTSGQETQYF
TRBV7-9	TRBD2	TRBJ2-1	.	TGTGCCAGCAGCTTAGAGGGACTAGTGACTGAGCAGTTCTTC	CASSLEGLVTEQFF
TRBV28	TRBD1	TRBJ1-5	few	TGTGCCAGCACCCGGGACAGGAATCAGCCCCAGCATTTT	CASTRDRNQPQHF
TRBV9	TRBD1	TRBJ2-7	.	TGTGCCAGCAGCGTAGGACAGGGGCAAGGGGGGCAGTACTTC	CASSVGQGQGGQYF